A selection of T cell receptor beta chains follows, all from one sample in a study of blood T cell repertoires in COVID-19. Measured with immunoSEQ multiplex PCR; TCRdb has only the in-frame clones, and not every one. The sample records 170,000 or so clones, roughly 90% being singletons. Sequencing was done on a sample of PBMCs or T cells enriched from blood (not recorded which). Receptors originate from a woman aged 50 to 60 who had recovered from COVID-19. Each CDR3 is given with its conserved first and last residue. D genes are given only for firm matches. Size tells how often a clone was seen (once, few, many) or the class of an expanded clone, and some rows leave it out.

.,.,TRBJ1-1,TRBV5-1,CASSPVPGLTDTEAFF,TGCGCCAGCAGCCCCGTGCCGGGTCTAACGGACACTGAAGCTTTCTTT
TRBD2,.,TRBJ2-3,TRBV20-1,CSASLREGRYTQYF,TGCAGTGCTAGTTTGCGGGAGGGCCGTTATACGCAGTATTTT
TRBD2,.,TRBJ2-2,TRBV28,CASSLSSLILGGSRGGTGELFF,TGTGCCAGCAGTTTATCCTCATTGATCTTGGGCGGGAGTAGGGGAGGCACCGGGGAGCTGTTTTTT
.,few,TRBJ2-7,TRBV5-1,CASRVTSSYEQYF,TGCGCCAGCAGAGTAACTAGCTCCTACGAGCAGTACTTC
.,.,TRBJ2-7,TRBV19,CASSIPGRGNEQYF,TGTGCCAGTAGTATTCCAGGAAGGGGTAACGAGCAGTACTTC
TRBD1,.,TRBJ1-3,TRBV5-1,CASSIGQEITGNTIYF,TGCGCCAGCAGCATAGGACAGGAGATTACTGGAAACACCATATATTTT
TRBD1,once,TRBJ2-7,TRBV19,CASSVRQGAREQYF,TGTGCCAGTAGTGTTAGACAGGGGGCTCGCGAGCAGTACTTC
TRBD2,once,TRBJ2-5,TRBV5-1,CASSPQKTSGSGETQYF,TGCGCCAGCAGCCCCCAGAAGACTAGCGGGAGCGGAGAGACCCAGTACTTC
TRBD2,.,TRBJ2-5,TRBV11-2,CASSRGLAGDEETQYF,TGTGCCAGCAGCCGGGGACTAGCGGGAGATGAAGAGACCCAGTACTTC
.,.,TRBJ1-1,TRBV11-2,CASSLVRGGNTEAFF,TGTGCCAGCAGCTTAGTTAGGGGGGGAAACACTGAAGCTTTCTTT
.,once,TRBJ1-1,TRBV24-1,CATRPAGAGTEAFF,TGTGCCACCCGTCCCGCAGGGGCGGGCACTGAAGCTTTCTTT
TRBD1,.,TRBJ1-1,TRBV7-9,CASSLLSTGGTEAFF,TGTGCCAGCAGCTTATTGTCGACAGGGGGCACTGAAGCTTTCTTT
TRBD1,few,TRBJ1-5,TRBV15,CATSRDRAPNQPQHF,TGTGCCACCAGCCGAGACAGGGCCCCCAATCAGCCCCAGCATTTT
.,once,TRBJ2-2,TRBV5-6,CASSLAWGPGTTGELFF,TGTGCCAGCAGCTTGGCTTGGGGCCCCGGAACCACCGGGGAGCTGTTTTTT
.,.,TRBJ1-4,TRBV5-5,CASSLGESYEKLFF,TGTGCCAGCAGCTTGGGAGAGTCATATGAAAAACTGTTTTTT
TRBD2,few,TRBJ2-1,TRBV5-4,CASSLYWLAGGHNEQFF,TGTGCCAGCAGCTTGTATTGGCTAGCGGGAGGACACAATGAGCAGTTCTTC
.,.,TRBJ2-3,TRBV18,CASSPDSTGTDTQYF,TGTGCCAGCTCACCGGACAGTACCGGGACAGATACGCAGTATTTT
.,.,TRBJ1-2,TRBV18,CASSPSARDGYTF,TGTGCCAGCTCACCAAGCGCGAGGGATGGCTACACCTTC
.,once,TRBJ1-5,TRBV18,CASSPWGREDQPQHF,TGTGCCAGCTCACCTTGGGGTAGGGAGGATCAGCCCCAGCATTTT
TRBD1,.,TRBJ2-7,TRBV28,CASSFVAGGNYYEQYF,TGTGCCAGCAGTTTTGTAGCAGGGGGCAACTACTACGAGCAGTACTTC
TRBD1,once,TRBJ1-3,TRBV27,CASSYRAGGGNTIYF,TGTGCCAGCAGTTACCGGGCAGGGGGTGGAAACACCATATATTTT
.,.,TRBJ1-2,TRBV20-1,CSASKAGNYGYTF,TGCAGTGCTAGTAAGGCAGGAAACTATGGCTACACCTTC
.,.,TRBJ1-1,TRBV6-2/TRBV6-3,CASSRPGVNTEAFF,TGTGCCAGCAGTAGACCGGGGGTAAACACTGAAGCTTTCTTT
.,.,TRBJ2-1,TRBV7-2,CASSFDRLAENEQFF,TGTGCCAGCAGCTTTGATCGATTAGCGGAAAATGAGCAGTTCTTC
TRBD1,.,TRBJ1-1,TRBV14,CASRPRTGNTEAFF,TGTGCCAGCAGACCCAGGACAGGCAACACTGAAGCTTTCTTT
.,.,TRBJ1-4,TRBV19,CASSRLRAGEKLFF,TGTGCCAGTAGTCGACTCCGGGCGGGTGAAAAACTGTTTTTT
.,.,TRBJ1-1,TRBV6-5,CASSLSGNTEAFF,TGTGCCAGCAGTCTCTCGGGGAACACTGAAGCTTTCTTT
TRBD1,.,TRBJ1-1,TRBV30,CAWDFQGAGTEAFF,TGTGCCTGGGACTTTCAGGGGGCCGGAACTGAAGCTTTCTTT
.,once,TRBJ1-1,TRBV6-5,CASSRPHLPGTEAFF,TGTGCCAGCAGTAGACCCCACCTACCGGGTACTGAAGCTTTCTTT
.,.,TRBJ1-1,TRBV5-4,CASSLLNMNTEAFF,TGTGCCAGCAGCTTGCTTAACATGAACACTGAAGCTTTCTTT
.,.,TRBJ2-7,TRBV6-5,CASRNRDNYEQYF,TGTGCCAGCAGAAACCGGGACAACTACGAGCAGTACTTC
.,.,TRBJ2-1,TRBV19,CASSPAGFTSSYNEQFF,TGTGCCAGTAGTCCGGCGGGCTTCACGAGCTCCTACAATGAGCAGTTCTTC
.,.,TRBJ1-1,TRBV27,CASSLTGRTEAFF,TGTGCCAGCAGTTTAACGGGTCGCACTGAAGCTTTCTTT
TRBD2,.,TRBJ2-1,TRBV7-2,CASSLEAGVYNEQFF,TGTGCCAGCAGCTTAGAAGCGGGGGTCTACAATGAGCAGTTCTTC
.,few,TRBJ2-1,TRBV11-1,CASSSYRVGNEQFF,TGTGCCAGCAGCTCATACAGGGTGGGCAATGAGCAGTTCTTC
TRBD1,.,TRBJ1-2,TRBV30,CAWSVGGTASYGYTF,TGTGCCTGGAGTGTAGGGGGGACAGCATCTTATGGCTACACCTTC
TRBD1,.,TRBJ1-5,TRBV5-8,CASSPGQNSNQPQHF,TGTGCCAGCAGCCCGGGACAGAATAGCAATCAGCCCCAGCATTTT